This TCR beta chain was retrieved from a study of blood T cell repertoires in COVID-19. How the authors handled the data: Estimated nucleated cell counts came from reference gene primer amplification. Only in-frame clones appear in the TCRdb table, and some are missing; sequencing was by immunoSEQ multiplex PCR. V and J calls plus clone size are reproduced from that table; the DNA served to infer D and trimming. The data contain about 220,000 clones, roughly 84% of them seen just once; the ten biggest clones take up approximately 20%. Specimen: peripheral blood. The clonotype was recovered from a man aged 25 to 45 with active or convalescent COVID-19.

DNA for the CDR3: TGTGCCAGCAGTCGAGGGCCCCGGGAGCAGTACTTC. Its protein is CASSRGPREQYF. This chain connects TRBV6-2 or TRBV6-3 to TRBJ2-7; a possible D gene is TRBD2 (5 bases). The CDR3 covers 12 residues. V lost 5 bases to trimming and J lost 7 bases, with 12 bases between them. The germline gives CDR1 MNHEY, CDR2 SVGEGT.